This paragraph reports one T cell receptor beta chain. The source of the sample is a study of blood T cell repertoires in COVID-19. Study overall: Specimens from acute and convalescent COVID-19 originated in the United States, Italy and Spain. T cells, B-cell-depleted T cells, or PBMCs supplied cDNA or gDNA.

Per the study methods: For nucleated cells, counts were estimated from reference gene primer amplification. Data came from immunoSEQ multiplex PCR; TCRdb stores just in-frame clones and leaves some out. V, J and clone size are those of that table, while D and trimming were read from the DNA. The sample includes about 320,000 clones, roughly 85% of them seen just once. The junction had 8 bases not matched to a gene; V was cut back by 2 bases and J by 5 bases. Per germline, CDR1 SGHDN and CDR2 FVKESK. The CDR3 has 15 amino acids. The sequenced sample consisted of peripheral blood. The sequence derives from a human donor in a cohort sampled during active COVID-19. The V gene is TRBV14, the J gene TRBJ1-1; 7 bases line up with TRBD1. The CDR3 region is CASSQTPKGATEAFF. The CDR3 DNA is TGTGCCAGCAGCCAAACACCAAAGGGGGCGACTGAAGCTTTCTTT.